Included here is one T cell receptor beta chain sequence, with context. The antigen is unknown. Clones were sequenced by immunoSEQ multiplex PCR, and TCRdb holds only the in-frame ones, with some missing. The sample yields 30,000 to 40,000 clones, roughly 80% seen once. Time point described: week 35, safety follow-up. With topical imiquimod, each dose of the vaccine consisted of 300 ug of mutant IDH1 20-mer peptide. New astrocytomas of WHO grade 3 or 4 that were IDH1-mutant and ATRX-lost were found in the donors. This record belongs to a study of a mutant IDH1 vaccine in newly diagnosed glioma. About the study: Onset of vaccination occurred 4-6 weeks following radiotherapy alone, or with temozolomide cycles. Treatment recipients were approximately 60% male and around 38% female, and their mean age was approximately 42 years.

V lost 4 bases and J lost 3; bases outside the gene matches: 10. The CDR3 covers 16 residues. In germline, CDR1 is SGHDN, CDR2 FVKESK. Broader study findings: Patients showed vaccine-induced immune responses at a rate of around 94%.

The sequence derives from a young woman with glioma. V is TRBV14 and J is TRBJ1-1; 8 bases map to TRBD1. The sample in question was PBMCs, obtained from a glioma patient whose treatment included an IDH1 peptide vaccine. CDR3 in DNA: TGTGCCAGCAGCCGGACAGGGTCGGTGAAGTACACTGAAGCTTTCTTT. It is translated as CASSRTGSVKYTEAFF.